The present entry profiles one T cell receptor beta chain with its context. The V end lost 3 bases, the J end lost 7 bases, and 19 bases lay between the germline ends. The CDR3 consists of 16 residues. CDR1 is SGHNT, CDR2 YYREEE, per germline (reference sequence). The data derive from a study of blood T cell repertoires in COVID-19. Across the whole study: There were acute and convalescent COVID-19 samples, and they came from the United States, Italy and Spain. The analysed material was cDNA or gDNA that came from T cells, B-cell-depleted T cells, or PBMCs.

Authors' analysis steps: It was from reference gene primer amplification that nucleated cell counts were estimated. The repertoire was sequenced with immunoSEQ multiplex PCR; TCRdb's copy has only in-frame clones and lacks some. V and J calls and clone size are as listed in that table; D and trimming were resolved from the DNA. The sample lists a few hundred thousand clones, about 91% occurring once. The V and J genes are TRBV5-4 and TRBJ2-2; D is uncertain. What was sequenced was peripheral blood. The sequence was collected from a woman aged 25 to 39 who had recovered from COVID-19. The CDR3 sequence is CASSSGRYLTGGELFF. CDR3 sequence (DNA): TGTGCCAGCAGCTCCGGCAGATACCTGACGGGCGGGGAGCTGTTTTTT.